Here is one TCR beta chain with its context. This clone appeared a few times. The target of this receptor is not known. No base quality values were provided; no much bigger clone lies one nucleotide off. The time point label here, explained by the study, means: blood sample drawn before combined kidney and bone marrow transplant. Thawed PBMCs were FACS-sorted into unstimulated Tregs (CD4+CD25+CD127-), CD4+ non-Tregs (CD4+CD25-), CD4 cells and CD8 cells. Several combined kidney and bone marrow transplant recipients from the ITN036ST trial were included as patients, and samples were available only from these trial subjects. Healthy control blood was processed to PBMCs by Ficoll density gradient and cryopreserved, and patient PBMCs were collected before and after transplant. The sample belongs to a study of Tregs in tolerant kidney transplant recipients (dated by TCRdb to the late 2010s). Concerning the study at large: The transplants used related donors along with nonmyeloablative bone marrow transplantation, and in the human trials mixed chimerism was transient. The study applied TCRbeta sequencing to find donor-specific regulatory T cells before combined kidney and bone marrow transplantation and then followed those same cells after transplant. What the authors observed across the whole study: In tolerant patients, donor-specific Tregs expanded more than Tregs overall, which suggests antigen-driven rather than nonspecific expansion. Although technical replication error seemed to be minimal, the question of biological reproducibility was not addressed directly. Because the study included only a small number of patients, the results must be confirmed in larger populations and under other immunosuppression protocols. The most biologically relevant and donor-specific TCRbeta repertoire appeared to be identified by expanding Tregs with activated donor B cells. Because the PCR primers were changed over time for some patients, nucleotide-level comparison could not be performed across the samples from those patients.

Compared with germline, V lacks 8 bases and J lacks 8 bases; bases without a gene match: 4. Including the terminal cysteine and phenylalanine, the CDR3 comprises 13 residues. Just CDR3 DNA is preserved here, 39 bases in frame from base 1. The germline V gene encodes CDR1 LGHNA and CDR2 YNFKEQ. For TCRbeta CDR3 sequencing, genomic DNA was extracted from sorted cells using the QIAGEN DNeasy Blood and Tissue Kit. High-throughput TCRbeta CDR3 sequencing, including PCR amplification with bias correction and internal controls, was performed commercially through immunoSEQ. The source study handled its data this way. A unique productive TCRbeta sequence was defined by the CDR3 nucleotide sequence when primers matched, and otherwise by the CDR3 amino acid sequence together with the Vbeta and Jbeta genes. To correct for sorting error, sequences found in more than one sorted population at a frequency ratio of 2:1 or less were discarded, and the remaining shared sequences were assigned to the population with the higher frequency. Sequences were defined as donor-reactive when expanded at least 5-fold in CFSE-low cells versus unstimulated cells and present at a frequency of at least 0.01% in CFSE-low cells. Repertoire divergence was quantified by Jensen-Shannon divergence using the top 100 TCRbeta sequences ranked by frequency. For any sample with multiple sequencing runs, sorting error was corrected in each run separately before the runs were pooled. The source is immuneACCESS, and TCRdb retained only in-frame sequences with V and J called. Part of the clones is not carried over; for the studies checked, unresolved V genes explain less than half of this, and the remainder is unexplained. That table furnishes V, J and clone size, whereas the DNA furnished D and trimming. The sample table holds 60,000 to 95,000 clones, of which more than 95% were seen once. Clones ranked in the top ten supply 0.55% to 0.6% of the sample.

The sequenced sample was CD4+ T cells from blood, obtained before the transplant. Recombination connected TRBV4-2 to TRBJ1-6, with TRBD1 identical over 9 junction bases. This clonotype was obtained from a human donor who received a combined kidney and bone marrow transplant. CDR3 reads: CASSGQGHSPLHF. The DNA sequence is as follows: TGTGCCAGCTCGGGACAGGGACATTCACCCCTCCACTTT.